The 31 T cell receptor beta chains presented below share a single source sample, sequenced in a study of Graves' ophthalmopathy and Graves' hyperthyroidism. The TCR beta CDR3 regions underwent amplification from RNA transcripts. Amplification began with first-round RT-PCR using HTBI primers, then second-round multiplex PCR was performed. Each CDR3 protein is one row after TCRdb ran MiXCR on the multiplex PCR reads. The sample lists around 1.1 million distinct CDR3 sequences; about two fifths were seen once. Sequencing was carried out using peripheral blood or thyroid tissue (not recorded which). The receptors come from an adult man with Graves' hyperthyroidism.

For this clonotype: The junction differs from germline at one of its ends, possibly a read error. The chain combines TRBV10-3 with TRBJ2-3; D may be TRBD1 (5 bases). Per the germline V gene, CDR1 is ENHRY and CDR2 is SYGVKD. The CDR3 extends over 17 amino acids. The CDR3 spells CAISAPSPMGRTDTQYF. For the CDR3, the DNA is TGTGCCATCAGTGCGCCCAGTCCTATGGGGCGCACTGATACGCAGTATTTT.

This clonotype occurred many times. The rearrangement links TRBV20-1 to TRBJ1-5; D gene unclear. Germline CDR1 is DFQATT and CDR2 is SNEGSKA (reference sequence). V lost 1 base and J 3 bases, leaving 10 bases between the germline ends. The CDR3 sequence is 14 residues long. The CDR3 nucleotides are TGCAGTGCTAGAGGATTTACAGACAATCAGCCCCAGCATTTT. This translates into CSARGFTDNQPQHF.

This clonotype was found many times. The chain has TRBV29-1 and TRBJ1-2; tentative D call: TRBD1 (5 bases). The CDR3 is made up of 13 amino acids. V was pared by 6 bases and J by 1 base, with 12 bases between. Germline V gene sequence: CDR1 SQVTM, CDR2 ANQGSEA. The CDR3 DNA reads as TGCAGCGTGTCCGGGGCTCTTAACTATGGCTACACCTTC. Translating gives CSVSGALNYGYTF.

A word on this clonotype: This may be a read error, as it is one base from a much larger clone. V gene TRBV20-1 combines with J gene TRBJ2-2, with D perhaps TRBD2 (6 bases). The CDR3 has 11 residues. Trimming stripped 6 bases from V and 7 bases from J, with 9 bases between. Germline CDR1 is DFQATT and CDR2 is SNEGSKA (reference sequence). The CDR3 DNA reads TGCAGTGCCCAGACTAGCGGGGAGCTGTTTTTT. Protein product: CSAQTSGELFF.

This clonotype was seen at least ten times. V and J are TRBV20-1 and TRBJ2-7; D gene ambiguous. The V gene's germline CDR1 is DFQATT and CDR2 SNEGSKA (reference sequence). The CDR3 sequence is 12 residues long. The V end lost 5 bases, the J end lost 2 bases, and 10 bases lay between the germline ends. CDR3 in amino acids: CSAPDEAYEQYF. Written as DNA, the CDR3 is TGCAGTGCTCCCGACGAAGCCTACGAGCAGTACTTC.

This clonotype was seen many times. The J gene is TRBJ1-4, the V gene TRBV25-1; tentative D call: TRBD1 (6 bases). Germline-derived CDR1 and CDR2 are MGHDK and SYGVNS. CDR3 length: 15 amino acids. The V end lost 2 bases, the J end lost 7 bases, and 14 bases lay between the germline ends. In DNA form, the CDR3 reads TGTGCCAGCAGTGAACAGAGGAGGACAGTTGAAAAACTGTTTTTT. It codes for CASSEQRRTVEKLFF.

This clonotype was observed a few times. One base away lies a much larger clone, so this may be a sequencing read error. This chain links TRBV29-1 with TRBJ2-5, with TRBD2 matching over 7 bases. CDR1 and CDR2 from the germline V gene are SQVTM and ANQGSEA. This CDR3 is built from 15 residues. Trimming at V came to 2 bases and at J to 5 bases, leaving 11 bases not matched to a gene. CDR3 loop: CSVERLASGRETQYF. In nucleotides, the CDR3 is TGCAGCGTTGAAAGGTTGGCTAGCGGAAGGGAGACCCAGTACTTC.

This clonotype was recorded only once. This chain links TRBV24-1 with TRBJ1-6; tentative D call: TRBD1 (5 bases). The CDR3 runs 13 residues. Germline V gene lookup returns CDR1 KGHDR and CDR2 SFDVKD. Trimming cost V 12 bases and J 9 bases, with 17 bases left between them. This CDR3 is CAPEARVASPLHF. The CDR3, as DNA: TGTGCCCCAGAGGCCAGGGTGGCTTCACCCCTCCACTTT.

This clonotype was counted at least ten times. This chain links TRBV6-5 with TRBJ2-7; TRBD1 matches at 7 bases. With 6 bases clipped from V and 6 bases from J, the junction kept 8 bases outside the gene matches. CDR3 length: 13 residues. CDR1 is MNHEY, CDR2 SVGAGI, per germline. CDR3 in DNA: TGTGCCAGCAGGCTCGCGACAGGGACCGAGCAGTACTTC. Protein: CASRLATGTEQYF.

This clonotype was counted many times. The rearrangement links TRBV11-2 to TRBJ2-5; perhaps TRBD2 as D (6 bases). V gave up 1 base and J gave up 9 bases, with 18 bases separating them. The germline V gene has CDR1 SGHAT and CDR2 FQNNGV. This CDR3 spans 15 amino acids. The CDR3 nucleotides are TGTGCCAGCAGCTTAGCCCCGGGACTTGGGAGTGCCCAGTACTTC. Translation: CASSLAPGLGSAQYF.

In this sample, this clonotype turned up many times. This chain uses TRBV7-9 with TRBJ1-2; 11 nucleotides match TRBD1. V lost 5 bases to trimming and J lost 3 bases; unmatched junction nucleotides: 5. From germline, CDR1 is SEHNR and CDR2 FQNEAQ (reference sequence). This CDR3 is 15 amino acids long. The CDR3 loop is CASSIGQGADYGYTF. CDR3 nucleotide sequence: TGTGCCAGCAGCATAGGACAGGGGGCGGACTATGGCTACACCTTC.

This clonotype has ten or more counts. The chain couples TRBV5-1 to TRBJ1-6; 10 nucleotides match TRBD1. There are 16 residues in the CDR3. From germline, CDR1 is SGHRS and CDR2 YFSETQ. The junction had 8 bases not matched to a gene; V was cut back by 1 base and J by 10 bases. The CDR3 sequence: CASSLSETGGRSPLHF. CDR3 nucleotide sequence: TGCGCCAGCAGCTTGAGTGAGACAGGGGGCCGGTCACCCCTCCACTTT.

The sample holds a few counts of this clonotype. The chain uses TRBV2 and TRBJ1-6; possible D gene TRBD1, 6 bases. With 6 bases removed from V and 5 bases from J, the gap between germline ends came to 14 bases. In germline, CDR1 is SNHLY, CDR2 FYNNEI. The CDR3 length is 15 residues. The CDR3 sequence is CASRTGRGNNSPLHF. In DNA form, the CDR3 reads TGTGCCAGCAGGACAGGAAGGGGGAATAATTCACCCCTCCACTTT. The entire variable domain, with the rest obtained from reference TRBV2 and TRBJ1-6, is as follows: EPEVTQTPSHQVTQMGQEVILRCVPISNHLYFYWYRQILGQKVEFLVSFYNNEISEKSEIFDDQFSVERPDGSNFTLKIRSTKLEDSAMYFCASRTGRGNNSPLHFGNGTRLTVT.

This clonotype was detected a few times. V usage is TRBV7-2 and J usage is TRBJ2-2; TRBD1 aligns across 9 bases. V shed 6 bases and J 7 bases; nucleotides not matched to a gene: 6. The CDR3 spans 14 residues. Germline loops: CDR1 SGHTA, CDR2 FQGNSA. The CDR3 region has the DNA TGTGCCAGCAGGGGGACAGGGATGGGCGGGGAGCTGTTTTTT. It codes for CASRGTGMGGELFF.

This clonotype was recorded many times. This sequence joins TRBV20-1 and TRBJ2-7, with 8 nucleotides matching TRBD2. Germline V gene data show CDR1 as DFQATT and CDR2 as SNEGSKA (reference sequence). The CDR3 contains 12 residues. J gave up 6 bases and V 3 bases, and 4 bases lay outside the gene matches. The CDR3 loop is CSASGRAAEQYF. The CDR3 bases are TGCAGTGCTAGCGGGAGGGCAGCCGAGCAGTACTTC.

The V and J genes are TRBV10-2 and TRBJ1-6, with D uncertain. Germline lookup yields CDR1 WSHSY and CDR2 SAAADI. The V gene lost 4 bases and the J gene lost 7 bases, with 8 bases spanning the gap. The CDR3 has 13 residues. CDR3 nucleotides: TGCGCCAGCAGTGCCGGGATCAATTCACCCCTCCACTTT. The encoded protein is CASSAGINSPLHF.

The CDR3 DNA sequence: TGTGCCAGCAGCTTACTAGCGGGAGCTAGGAAGACCCAGTACTTC. It translates to CASSLLAGARKTQYF. The chain joins TRBV7-2 to TRBJ2-5; 10 bases agree with TRBD2. This CDR3 contains 15 residues. Germline lookup yields CDR1 SGHTA and CDR2 FQGNSA. Trimming removed 2 bases from V and 6 bases from J; junction bases left unmatched: 6.

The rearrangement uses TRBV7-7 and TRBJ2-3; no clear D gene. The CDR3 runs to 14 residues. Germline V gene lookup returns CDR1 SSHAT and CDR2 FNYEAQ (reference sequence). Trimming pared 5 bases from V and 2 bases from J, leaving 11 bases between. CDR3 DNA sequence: TGTGCCAGCAGCCCAGAGGTATCCACAGATACGCAGTATTTT. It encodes CASSPEVSTDTQYF. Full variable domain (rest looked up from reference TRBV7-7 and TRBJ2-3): GAGVSQSPRYKVTKRGQDVTLRCDPISSHATLYWYQQALGQGPEFLTYFNYEAQPDKSGLPSDRFSAERPEGSISTLTIQRTEQRDSAMYRCASSPEVSTDTQYFGPGTRLTVL.

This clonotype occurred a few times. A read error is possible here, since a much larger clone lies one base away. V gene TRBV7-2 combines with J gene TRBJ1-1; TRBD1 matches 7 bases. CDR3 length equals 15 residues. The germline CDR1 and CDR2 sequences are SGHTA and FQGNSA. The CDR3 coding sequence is TGTGCCGGCAGCTTAGGTAGCACAGGGGCCACTGAAGCTTTCTTT. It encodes CAGSLGSTGATEAFF.

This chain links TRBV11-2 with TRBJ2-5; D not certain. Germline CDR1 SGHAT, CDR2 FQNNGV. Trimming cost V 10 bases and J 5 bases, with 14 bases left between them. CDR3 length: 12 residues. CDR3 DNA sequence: TGTGCCACCGCTGGGATTGGGGAGACCCAGTACTTC. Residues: CATAGIGETQYF.

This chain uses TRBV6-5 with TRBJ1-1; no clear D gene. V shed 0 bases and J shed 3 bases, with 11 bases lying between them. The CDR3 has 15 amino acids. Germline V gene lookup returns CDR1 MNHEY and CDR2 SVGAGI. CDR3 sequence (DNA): TGTGCCAGCAGTTACTCGGACTCTGGGGACACTGAAGCTTTCTTT. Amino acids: CASSYSDSGDTEAFF.

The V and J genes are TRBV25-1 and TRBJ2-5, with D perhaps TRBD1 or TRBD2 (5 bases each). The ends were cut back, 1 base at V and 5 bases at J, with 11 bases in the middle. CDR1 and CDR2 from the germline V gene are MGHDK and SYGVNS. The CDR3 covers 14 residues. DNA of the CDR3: TGTGCCAGCAGTGAATCTGGGGACGGGGAGACCCAGTACTTC. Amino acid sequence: CASSESGDGETQYF.

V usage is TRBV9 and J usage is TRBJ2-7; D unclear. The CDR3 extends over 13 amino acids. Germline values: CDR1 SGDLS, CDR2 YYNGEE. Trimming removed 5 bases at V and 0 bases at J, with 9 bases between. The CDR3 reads CASSIKSSYEQYF. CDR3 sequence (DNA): TGTGCCAGCAGTATTAAGAGCTCCTACGAGCAGTACTTC.

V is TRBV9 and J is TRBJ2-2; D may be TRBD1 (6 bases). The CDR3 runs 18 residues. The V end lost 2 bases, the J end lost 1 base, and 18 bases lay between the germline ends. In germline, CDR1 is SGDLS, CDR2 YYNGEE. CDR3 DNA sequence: TGTGCCAGCAGCGTCAGGCTTGAGACAGGTGGGAACACCGGGGAGCTGTTTTTT. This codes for CASSVRLETGGNTGELFF.

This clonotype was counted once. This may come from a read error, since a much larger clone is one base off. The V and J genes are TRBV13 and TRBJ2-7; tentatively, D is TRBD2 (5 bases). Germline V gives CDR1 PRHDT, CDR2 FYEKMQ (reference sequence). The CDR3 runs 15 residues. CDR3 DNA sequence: TGTGACAGCAGCTTAACCCTAGCCCTACCCCTCGAGCAGTACTTC. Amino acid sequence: CDSSLTLALPLEQYF.

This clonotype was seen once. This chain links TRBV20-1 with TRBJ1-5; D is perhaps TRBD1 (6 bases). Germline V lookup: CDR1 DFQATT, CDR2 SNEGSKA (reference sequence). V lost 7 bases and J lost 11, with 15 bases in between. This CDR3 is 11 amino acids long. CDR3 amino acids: CSGGGGSSQHF. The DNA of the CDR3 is TGCAGTGGAGGAGGGGGATCGTCCCAGCATTTT.

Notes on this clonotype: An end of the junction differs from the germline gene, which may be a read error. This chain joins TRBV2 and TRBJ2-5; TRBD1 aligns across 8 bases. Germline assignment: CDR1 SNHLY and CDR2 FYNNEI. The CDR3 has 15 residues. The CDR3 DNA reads TGTACCAGCAGGAAGGGACAGGCTTTACAAGAGACCCAGTACTTC. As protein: CTSRKGQALQETQYF. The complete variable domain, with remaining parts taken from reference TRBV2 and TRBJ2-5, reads EPEVTQTPSHQVTQMGQEVILRCVPISNHLYFYWYRQILGQKVEFLVSFYNNEISEKSEIFDDQFSVERPDGSNFTLKIRSTKLEDSAMYFCTSRKGQALQETQYFGPGTRLLVL.

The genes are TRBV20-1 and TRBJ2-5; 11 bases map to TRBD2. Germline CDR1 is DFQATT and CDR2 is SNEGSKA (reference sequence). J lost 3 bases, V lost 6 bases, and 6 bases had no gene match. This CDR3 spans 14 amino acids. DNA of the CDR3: TGCAGTGCATACCCGGGACTAGCGGAAGAGACCCAGTACTTC. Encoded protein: CSAYPGLAEETQYF.

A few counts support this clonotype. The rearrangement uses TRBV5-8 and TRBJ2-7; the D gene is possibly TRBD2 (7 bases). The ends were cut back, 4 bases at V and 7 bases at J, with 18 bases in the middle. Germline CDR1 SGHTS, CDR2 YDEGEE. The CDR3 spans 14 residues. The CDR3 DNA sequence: TGTGCCAGCAGCCCTGCGGGGGCAGGCCGGGAGCAGTACTTC. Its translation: CASSPAGAGREQYF.

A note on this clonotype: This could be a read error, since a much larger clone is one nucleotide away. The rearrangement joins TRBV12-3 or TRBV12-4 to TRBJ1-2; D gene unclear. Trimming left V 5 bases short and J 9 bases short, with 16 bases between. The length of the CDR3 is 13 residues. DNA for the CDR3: TGTGCCAGCAGTCAGACTGGAAGGCCGAGCTACACCTTC. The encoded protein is CASSQTGRPSYTF.

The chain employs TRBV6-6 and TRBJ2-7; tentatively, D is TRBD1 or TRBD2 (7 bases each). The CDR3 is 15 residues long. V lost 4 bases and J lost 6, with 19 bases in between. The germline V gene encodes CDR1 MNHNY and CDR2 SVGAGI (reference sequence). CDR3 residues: CASSSPLTGRVEQYF. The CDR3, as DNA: TGTGCCAGCAGTTCTCCGCTGACAGGGAGGGTCGAGCAGTACTTC.